The 24 T cell receptor beta chains below all came from one sample that was sequenced in a study of CD8+CD57+ T cells in acquired aplastic anemia. Genomic DNA, the template, was used for profiling of the TCR beta VDJ and CDR3. One entry per CDR3 protein results from TCRdb running MiXCR on the reads. The sample shows some 200,000 distinct CDR3 sequences, under 65% of them seen only once. The sample comprised sorted CD4+, CD8+, or CD8+CD57+ T cells (not recorded which) from PBMCs. The receptors here all came from a human donor in good health.

The chain joins TRBV7-9 to TRBJ2-1; D unclear. There are 16 residues in the CDR3. Germline CDR1 and CDR2: SEHNR and FQNEAQ (reference sequence). Trimming took 5 bases from V and 0 from J, leaving 14 bases between them. Here the CDR3 DNA reads TGTGCCAGCAGCATTTCGGACGGCAGCTCCTACAATGAGCAGTTCTTC. This translates into CASSISDGSSYNEQFF.

The rearrangement uses TRBV29-1 and TRBJ2-3; 12 bases line up with TRBD2. J gave up 7 bases and V 1 base, and 9 bases lay outside the gene matches. CDR3 length: 16 residues. CDR1 is SQVTM and CDR2 is ANQGSEA in the germline V gene. The DNA for the CDR3 is TGCAGCGTTGAAGGTTGGAAGACTAGCGGGAGCTATACGCAGTATTTT. It yields the protein CSVEGWKTSGSYTQYF.

V usage is TRBV6-2 or TRBV6-3 and J usage is TRBJ1-1; the match to TRBD1 covers 7 bases. CDR1 MNHEY and CDR2 SVGEGT come from the germline V gene. The CDR3 totals 14 residues. The V segment lost 5 bases and the J segment 3 bases; nucleotides outside the gene matches: 6. The CDR3 spells CASSPTGFDTEAFF. CDR3 nucleotide sequence: TGTGCCAGCAGTCCGACAGGGTTCGACACTGAAGCTTTCTTT.

This clonotype was detected many times. The V and J genes are TRBV5-8 and TRBJ1-1; 10 bases are shared with TRBD1. The CDR3 spans 15 residues. Germline CDR1 is SGHTS and CDR2 is YDEGEE. After removal of 0 bases from V and 5 bases from J, the junction contained 4 bases not matched to a gene. DNA for the CDR3: TGTGCCAGCAGCTTGGGGGACAGGGGTCGGACTGAAGCTTTCTTT. Translated, it gives CASSLGDRGRTEAFF.

The chain couples TRBV7-9 to TRBJ2-7; TRBD2 aligns across 9 bases. Germline V gives CDR1 SEHNR, CDR2 FQNEAQ (reference sequence). The CDR3 sequence is 15 residues long. The V gene end was trimmed by 5 bases and the J gene end by 0 bases; junction bases not matched to a gene: 5. The CDR3 nucleotides are TGTGCCAGCAGCCGAATTAGCGGGGGCTCCTACGAGCAGTACTTC. Encoded protein: CASSRISGGSYEQYF. Drawing the rest from reference TRBV7-9 and TRBJ2-7, the complete variable domain is DTGVSQNPRHKITKRGQNVTFRCDPISEHNRLYWYRQTLGQGPEFLTYFQNEAQLEKSRLLSDRFSAERPKGSFSTLEIQRTEQGDSAMYLCASSRISGGSYEQYFGPGTRLTVT.

As DNA, the CDR3 is TGTGCCACCAGCAGTCGACAGGGGCCGGAGGAGCAGTACTTC. Translated, it gives CATSSRQGPEEQYF. The chain employs TRBV15 and TRBJ2-7, with 8 bases identical to TRBD1. Germline V gene data show CDR1 as LNHNV and CDR2 as YYDKDF (reference sequence). J gave up 7 bases and V 3 bases, and 8 bases lay outside the gene matches. The CDR3 length is 14 residues.

This clonotype showed up just once. The chain uses TRBV7-9 and TRBJ2-5, with TRBD1 identical over 7 bases. CDR1 and CDR2 from the germline V gene are SEHNR and FQNEAQ (reference sequence). J was trimmed by 3 bases and V by 4 bases; bases with no gene match: 8. The CDR3 sequence is 15 residues long. CDR3 DNA: TGTGCCAGCAGCTCCACGGACACAGGGGAAGAGACCCAGTACTTC. It encodes CASSSTDTGEETQYF.

This clonotype was seen a handful of times. This rearrangement joins TRBV9 to TRBJ1-2, with TRBD1 matching over 8 bases. This CDR3 contains 14 residues. Germline V CDR1 and CDR2: SGDLS, YYNGEE. J lost 2 bases, V lost 7 bases, and 7 bases had no gene match. The CDR3 is CASGNRGRNYGYTF. The CDR3 bases are TGTGCCAGCGGAAACAGGGGGAGAAACTATGGCTACACCTTC.

The chain carries TRBV4-1 and TRBJ1-6, with TRBD1 matching 10 bases. The length of the CDR3 is 16 residues. The germline CDR1 and CDR2 sequences are MGHRA and YSYEKL. With 4 bases clipped from V and 7 bases from J, the junction kept 7 bases outside the gene matches. This CDR3 is CASSPGQGEVNSPLHF. The CDR3, as DNA: TGCGCCAGCAGCCCAGGACAGGGGGAAGTAAATTCACCCCTCCACTTT.

This clonotype occurred many times. This chain connects TRBV7-3 to TRBJ2-2; 7 bases map to TRBD1. In germline, CDR1 is SGHTA, CDR2 FQGTGA. The CDR3 has 16 amino acids. V lost 5 bases to trimming and J lost 0 bases; unmatched junction nucleotides: 6. Written as DNA, the CDR3 is TGTGCCAGCAGCCGCCTGGGGACAGCGAACACCGGGGAGCTGTTTTTT. It specifies CASSRLGTANTGELFF. Together with reference TRBV7-3 and TRBJ2-2, the CDR3 gives the full variable domain: GAGVSQTPSNKVTEKGKYVELRCDPISGHTALYWYRQSLGQGPEFLIYFQGTGAADDSGLPNDRFFAVRPEGSVSTLKIQRTERGDSAVYLCASSRLGTANTGELFFGEGSRLTVL.

To note about this clonotype: Given a much more abundant clone one base away, this may be a read error. This rearrangement joins TRBV6-1 to TRBJ2-1; the D gene is possibly TRBD2 (6 bases). CDR1 is MNHNS, CDR2 SASEGT, per germline. The CDR3 extends over 16 amino acids. This CDR3 is CASTGGYGSSCNEQFF. The CDR3 DNA follows: TGTGCCAGCACTGGCGGTTACGGGAGCTCCTGCAATGAGCAGTTCTTC.

This clonotype was detected ten times or more. This chain uses TRBV27 with TRBJ2-7, with D unresolved. CDR1 and CDR2 (germline): MNHEY, SMNVEV (reference sequence). V was cut by 6 bases and J by 0 bases, with 9 bases left in between. The CDR3 has 13 amino acids. The CDR3: CASSYRSSYEQYF. The CDR3 coding sequence is TGTGCCAGCAGCTATAGAAGCTCCTACGAGCAGTACTTC.

There are many counts of this clonotype. The chain couples TRBV30 to TRBJ2-7, with 8 bases matching TRBD1. Trimming at V came to 4 bases and at J to 4 bases, leaving 3 bases not matched to a gene. The germline V gene encodes CDR1 GTSNPN and CDR2 SVGIG (reference sequence). This CDR3 region has 12 residues. CDR3 sequence (DNA): TGTGCCTGGACAGGGGGCAGTTACGAGCAGTACTTC. It yields the protein CAWTGGSYEQYF.

This clonotype was seen only once. V usage is TRBV24-1 and J usage is TRBJ2-3; D gene unclear. The CDR3 is 11 residues long. The V and J ends lost 6 bases and 4 bases respectively, with 4 bases between them. Germline V gives CDR1 KGHDR, CDR2 SFDVKD. Written as DNA, the CDR3 is TGTGCCACCAGTCAAGCAGATACGCAGTATTTT. It encodes CATSQADTQYF.

This clonotype was seen repeatedly, ten times or more. The chain combines TRBV7-9 with TRBJ1-4; D not resolved. The CDR3 contains 14 residues. Germline V CDR1 and CDR2: SEHNR, FQNEAQ (reference sequence). V lost 5 bases, J lost 4 bases, and 11 bases lay in between. CDR3 in DNA: TGTGCCAGCAGCCGAGGAGGTGGTAATGAAAAACTGTTTTTT. It yields the protein CASSRGGGNEKLFF.

This rearrangement joins TRBV7-6 to TRBJ2-7; 7 bases are a match to TRBD1. CDR3 length: 13 amino acids. The junction had 4 bases not matched to a gene; V was cut back by 5 bases and J by 3 bases. From germline, CDR1 is SGHVS and CDR2 FNYEAQ. The CDR3 bases are TGTGCCAGCAGCAAGGACAGGAGCTACGAGCAGTACTTC. Protein sequence: CASSKDRSYEQYF.

The V and J genes are TRBV7-9 and TRBJ2-7; D remains unclear. This CDR3 is 12 amino acids long. Looked up from germline, CDR1 is SEHNR and CDR2 is FQNEAQ (reference sequence). V was cut by 8 bases and J by 3 bases, with 11 bases left in between. In DNA, the CDR3 is TGTGCCAGCCACTTAACCGACTACGAGCAGTACTTC. Its protein is CASHLTDYEQYF.

The CDR3 here is CAIRQGSGTGELFF. The DNA of the CDR3 is TGTGCCATCAGACAGGGGAGCGGCACCGGGGAGCTGTTTTTT. V is TRBV10-3 and J is TRBJ2-2; 7 nucleotides match TRBD1. The CDR3 is made up of 14 amino acids. The germline V gene encodes CDR1 ENHRY and CDR2 SYGVKD. The ends lost 6 bases at V and 4 bases at J; junction bases unmatched: 5.

The V gene is TRBV20-1, the J gene TRBJ1-1; D is uncertain. CDR3 length: 11 amino acids. CDR1 and CDR2 (germline): DFQATT, SNEGSKA (reference sequence). Between the trimmed V and J ends, which lost 3 bases and 6 bases, there was a span of 8 bases. The CDR3 loop is CSASFGPEAFF. In DNA, the CDR3 is TGCAGTGCTAGTTTCGGCCCTGAAGCTTTCTTT.

The sample holds many counts of this clonotype. The chain is built from TRBV6-6 and TRBJ2-7; TRBD2 matches at 10 bases. V lost 2 bases and J lost 5; bases outside the gene matches: 9. This CDR3 spans 16 amino acids. The V gene's germline CDR1 is MNHNY and CDR2 SVGAGI (reference sequence). For the CDR3, the DNA is TGTGCCAGCAGTTACATGGCTAGCGGGAGAGGAGACGAGCAGTACTTC. Amino acids: CASSYMASGRGDEQYF.

The sample holds many counts of this clonotype. The J gene is TRBJ1-1, the V gene TRBV4-2, with 7 positions matching TRBD1. This CDR3 spans 15 amino acids. The V gene's germline CDR1 is LGHNA and CDR2 YNFKEQ. With V trimmed by 3 bases and J by 8 bases, 12 bases remained unmatched. The CDR3 coding sequence is TGTGCCAGCAGCCACCCGGGACAGCTAGATAACGAAGCTTTCTTT. Translating gives CASSHPGQLDNEAFF.

Only a few counts were recorded for this clonotype. The chain carries TRBV12-3 or TRBV12-4 and TRBJ1-1; tentatively, D is TRBD1 (5 bases). V lost 0 bases and J lost 1, with 6 bases in between. The CDR3 sequence is 14 residues long. The CDR3 loop reads CASSLAGTNTEAFF. CDR3 nucleotide sequence: TGTGCCAGCAGTTTAGCAGGGACGAACACTGAAGCTTTCTTT.

A few counts support this clonotype. J is TRBJ1-3 and V is TRBV7-8; D ambiguous. CDR3 length: 14 amino acids. V was trimmed by 3 bases and J by 4 bases, leaving 10 bases between them. Germline values: CDR1 SGHVS, CDR2 FQNEAQ. The CDR3 loop is CASSLGRRGNTIYF. The DNA for the CDR3 is TGTGCCAGCAGCTTGGGGAGAAGGGGAAACACCATATATTTT.

There are many counts of this clonotype. The genes are TRBV5-4 and TRBJ1-5; D may be TRBD1 (5 bases). V was pared by 4 bases and J by 4 bases, with 9 bases between. In germline, CDR1 is SGHNT, CDR2 YYREEE (reference sequence). The CDR3 contains 13 residues. The CDR3 bases are TGTGCCAGCAGCCGGGACGGGAATCAGCCCCAGCATTTT. This sequence encodes CASSRDGNQPQHF. The complete variable domain, with remaining parts taken from reference TRBV5-4 and TRBJ1-5, reads ETGVTQSPTHLIKTRGQQVTLRCSSQSGHNTVSWYQQALGQGPQFIFQYYREEENGRGNFPPRFSGLQFPNYSSELNVNALELDDSALYLCASSRDGNQPQHFGDGTRLSIL.